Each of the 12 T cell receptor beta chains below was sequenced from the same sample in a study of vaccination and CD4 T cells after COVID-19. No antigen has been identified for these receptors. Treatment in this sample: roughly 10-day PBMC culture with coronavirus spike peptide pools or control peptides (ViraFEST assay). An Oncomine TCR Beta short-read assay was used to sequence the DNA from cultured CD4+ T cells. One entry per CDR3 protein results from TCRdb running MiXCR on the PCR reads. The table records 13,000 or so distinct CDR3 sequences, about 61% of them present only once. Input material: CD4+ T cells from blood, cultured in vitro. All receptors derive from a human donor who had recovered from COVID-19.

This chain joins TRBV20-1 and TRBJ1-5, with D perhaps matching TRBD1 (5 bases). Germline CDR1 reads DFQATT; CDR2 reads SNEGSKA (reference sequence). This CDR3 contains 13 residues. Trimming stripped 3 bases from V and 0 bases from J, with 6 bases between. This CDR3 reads CSASQGSNQPQHF. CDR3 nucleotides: TGCAGTGCTAGTCAGGGTAGCAATCAGCCCCAGCATTTT.

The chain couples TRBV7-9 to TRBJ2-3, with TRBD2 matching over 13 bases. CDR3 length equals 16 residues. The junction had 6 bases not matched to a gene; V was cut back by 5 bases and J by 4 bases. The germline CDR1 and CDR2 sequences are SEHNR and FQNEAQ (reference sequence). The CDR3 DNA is TGTGCCAGCAGCCCCGGACTAGCGGGAGACGCAGATACGCAGTATTTT. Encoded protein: CASSPGLAGDADTQYF.

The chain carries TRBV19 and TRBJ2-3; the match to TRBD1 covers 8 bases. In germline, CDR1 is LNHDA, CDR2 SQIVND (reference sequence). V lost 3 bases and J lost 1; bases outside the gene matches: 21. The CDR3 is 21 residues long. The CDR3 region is CASSMKMSTGASWGGTDTQYF. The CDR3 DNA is TGTGCCAGTAGTATGAAGATGTCGACAGGGGCTAGCTGGGGGGGCACAGATACGCAGTATTTT.

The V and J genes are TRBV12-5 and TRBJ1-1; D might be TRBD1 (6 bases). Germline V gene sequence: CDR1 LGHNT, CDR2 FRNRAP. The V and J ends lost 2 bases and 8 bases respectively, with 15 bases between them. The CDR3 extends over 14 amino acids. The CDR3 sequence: CASGLNLQGSEAFF. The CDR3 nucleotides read TGTGCTAGTGGTTTGAACCTACAGGGTAGCGAAGCTTTCTTT.

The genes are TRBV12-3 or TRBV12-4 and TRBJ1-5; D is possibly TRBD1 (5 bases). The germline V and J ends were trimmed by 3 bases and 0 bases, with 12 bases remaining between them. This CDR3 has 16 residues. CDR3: CASSFAGTHSNQPQHF. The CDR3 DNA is TGTGCCAGCAGTTTTGCGGGGACCCATAGCAATCAGCCCCAGCATTTT.

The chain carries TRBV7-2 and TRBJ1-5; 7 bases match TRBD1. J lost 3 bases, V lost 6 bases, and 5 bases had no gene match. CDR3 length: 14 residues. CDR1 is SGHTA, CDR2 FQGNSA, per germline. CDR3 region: CASSLDRVNQPQHF. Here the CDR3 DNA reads TGTGCCAGCAGTCTTGACAGGGTCAATCAGCCCCAGCATTTT.

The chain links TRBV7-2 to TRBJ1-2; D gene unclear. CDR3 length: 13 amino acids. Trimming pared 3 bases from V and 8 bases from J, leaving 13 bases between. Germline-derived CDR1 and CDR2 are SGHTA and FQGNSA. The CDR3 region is CASSLDPGFGYTF. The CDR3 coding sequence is TGTGCCAGCAGCTTGGACCCGGGATTCGGCTACACCTTC.

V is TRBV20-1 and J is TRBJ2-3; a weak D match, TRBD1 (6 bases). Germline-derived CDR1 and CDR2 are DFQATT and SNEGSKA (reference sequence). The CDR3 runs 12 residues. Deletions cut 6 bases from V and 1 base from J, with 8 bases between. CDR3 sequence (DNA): TGCAGTGCAAGACAGGGCACAGATACGCAGTATTTT. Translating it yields CSARQGTDTQYF.

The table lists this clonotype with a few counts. The CDR3, as DNA: TGTGCCACCAGTCTGGACAGGGGGGACGGCTACACCTTC. Residues: CATSLDRGDGYTF. V and J are TRBV15 and TRBJ1-2; 10 nucleotides match TRBD1. CDR3 length: 13 amino acids. Germline CDR1 is LNHNV and CDR2 is YYDKDF (reference sequence). J lost 8 bases, V lost 6 bases, and 6 bases had no gene match.

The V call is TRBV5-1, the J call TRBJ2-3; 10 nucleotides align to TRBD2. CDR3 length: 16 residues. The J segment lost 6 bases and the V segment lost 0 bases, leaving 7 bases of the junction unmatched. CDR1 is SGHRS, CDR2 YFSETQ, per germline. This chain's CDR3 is CASSLGSSGGKDTQYF. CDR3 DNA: TGCGCCAGCAGCTTGGGGTCTAGCGGGGGAAAGGATACGCAGTATTTT.

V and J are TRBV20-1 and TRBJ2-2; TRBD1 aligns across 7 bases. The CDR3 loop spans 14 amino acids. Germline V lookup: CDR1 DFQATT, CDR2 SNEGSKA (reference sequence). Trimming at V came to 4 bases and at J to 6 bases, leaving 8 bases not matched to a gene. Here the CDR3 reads CSANRGGGSGELFF. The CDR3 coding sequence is TGCAGTGCTAACAGGGGTGGAGGATCCGGGGAGCTGTTTTTT.

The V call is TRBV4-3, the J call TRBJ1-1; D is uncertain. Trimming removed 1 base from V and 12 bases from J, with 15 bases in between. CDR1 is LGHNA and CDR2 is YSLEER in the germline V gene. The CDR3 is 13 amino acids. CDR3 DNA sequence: TGCGCCAGCAGCCAAGTTGGCCCGGGTGTAACTTTCTTT. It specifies CASSQVGPGVTFF.